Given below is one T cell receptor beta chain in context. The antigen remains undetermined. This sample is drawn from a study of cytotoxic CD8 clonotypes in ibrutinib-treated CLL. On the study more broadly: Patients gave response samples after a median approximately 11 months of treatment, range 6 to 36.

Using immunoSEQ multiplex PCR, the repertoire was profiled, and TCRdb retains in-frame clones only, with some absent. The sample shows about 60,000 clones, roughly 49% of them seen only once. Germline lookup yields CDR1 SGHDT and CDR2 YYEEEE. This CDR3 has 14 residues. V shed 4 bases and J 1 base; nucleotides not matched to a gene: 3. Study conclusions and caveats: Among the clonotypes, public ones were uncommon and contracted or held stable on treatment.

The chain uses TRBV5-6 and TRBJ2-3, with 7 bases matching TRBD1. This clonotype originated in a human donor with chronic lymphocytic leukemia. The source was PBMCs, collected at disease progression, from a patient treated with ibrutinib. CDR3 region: CASSPGQGTDTQYF. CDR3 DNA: TGTGCCAGCAGCCCAGGACAGGGCACAGATACGCAGTATTTT.